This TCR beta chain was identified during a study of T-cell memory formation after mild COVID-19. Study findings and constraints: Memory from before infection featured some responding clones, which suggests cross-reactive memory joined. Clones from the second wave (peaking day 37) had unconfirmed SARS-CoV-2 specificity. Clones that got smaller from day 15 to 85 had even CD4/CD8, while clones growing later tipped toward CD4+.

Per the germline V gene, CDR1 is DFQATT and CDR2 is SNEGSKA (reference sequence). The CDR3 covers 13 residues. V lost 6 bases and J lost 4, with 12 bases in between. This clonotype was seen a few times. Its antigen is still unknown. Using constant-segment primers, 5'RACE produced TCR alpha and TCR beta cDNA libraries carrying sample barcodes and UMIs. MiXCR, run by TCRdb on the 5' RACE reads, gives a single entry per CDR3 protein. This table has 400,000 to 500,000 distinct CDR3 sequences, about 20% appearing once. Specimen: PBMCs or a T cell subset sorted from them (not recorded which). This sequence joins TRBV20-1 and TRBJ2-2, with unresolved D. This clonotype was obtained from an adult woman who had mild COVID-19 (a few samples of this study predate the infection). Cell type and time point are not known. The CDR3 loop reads CSAAPLPTGELFF. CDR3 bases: TGCAGTGCGGCCCCCCTTCCCACCGGGGAGCTGTTTTTT.